In its sample, the clone carrying this TCR beta chain was seen a few times. Antigen: not known. The CDR3 is 13 amino acids. Germline CDR1 and CDR2: LGHDT and YNNKEL (reference sequence). Trimming pared 1 base from V and 6 bases from J, leaving 9 bases between. This sample was taken from a study of tumor and adjacent non-tumor tissue in lung cancer. Study-wide results and limits: In normal lung, the top 100 clones were significantly more dominant than in tumor.

TCRbeta libraries were built with three rounds of nested PCR, modified from ARM-PCR. TCRdb passed the multiplex PCR reads through MiXCR, listing each CDR3 protein once. The repertoire holds more than 55,000 distinct CDR3 sequences, with about 55% as singletons. The template was RNA from unsorted bulk tissue. This non-tumor lung sample came from over 3 cm beyond the tumor edge. V usage is TRBV3-1 and J usage is TRBJ1-2, with D hard to call. The receptor's source is a man between 70 and 80 years old with non-small cell lung cancer. The sample taken for sequencing was distant non-tumor lung tissue. The CDR3 reads CASSQVGMDGYTF. CDR3 DNA: TGTGCCAGCAGCCAAGTCGGGATGGATGGCTACACCTTC.